The sequence of this T cell receptor (beta chain) was determined in a study of blood T cell repertoires in COVID-19. TCRdb's table, derived via immunoSEQ multiplex PCR, lists solely in-frame clones and lacks some. The table records about 25,000 clones, approximately 81% of them present only once. With 6 bases removed from V and 1 base from J, the gap between germline ends came to 12 bases. Germline assignment: CDR1 SNHLY and CDR2 FYNNEI. The CDR3 totals 14 residues. The chain joins TRBV2 to TRBJ2-5, with D possibly TRBD1 on 5 matching bases. The sample taken for sequencing was peripheral blood. The receptor's source is a man between 70 and 80 years old with acute or convalescent COVID-19. The CDR3 sequence: CASSSQGLQETQYF. The CDR3 nucleotides are TGTGCCAGCAGCAGCCAGGGCCTCCAAGAGACCCAGTACTTC.